Given below is one T cell receptor (beta chain) in context. These data belong to a study of blood T cell repertoires in COVID-19. Study-wide background: Sources were T cells, B-cell-depleted T cells, or PBMCs; the material itself was cDNA or gDNA.

Germline V gene sequence: CDR1 ENHRY, CDR2 SYGVKD. Trimming shortened V by 6 bases and J by 0 bases, and 10 bases separated the two germline ends. This CDR3 contains 14 residues. TCRdb keeps only in-frame clones here, not all; method: immunoSEQ multiplex PCR. The sample contains roughly 210,000 clones, 88% of which appear only once. This TCR was recovered from a man between 65 and 85 years old with acute or convalescent COVID-19. The sample comprised peripheral blood. The chain is built from TRBV10-3 and TRBJ2-3; D is unresolved. The CDR3 DNA reads as TGTGCCATCAGGGCCAGACAAAGCACAGATACGCAGTATTTT. Translated, it gives CAIRARQSTDTQYF.